Following are 19 T cell receptor beta chains from one sample sequenced in a study of blood T cell repertoires in COVID-19. Assay: immunoSEQ multiplex PCR; the TCRdb copy retains only in-frame clones and omits some. Among 200,000 to 250,000 clones listed, approximately 83% were seen once. Sequencing input: peripheral blood. The receptors here all came from a woman aged 60-70 years with acute or convalescent COVID-19.

This CDR3 is CASSQDGANYGYTF. The CDR3 nucleotides read TGCGCCAGCAGCCAAGACGGAGCTAACTATGGCTACACCTTC. J is TRBJ1-2 and V is TRBV4-1; D is ambiguous. The CDR3 is 14 amino acids. CDR1 is MGHRA, CDR2 YSYEKL, per germline. The V and J ends lost 0 bases and 0 bases respectively, with 5 bases between them.

The J gene is TRBJ1-6, the V gene TRBV11-1, with TRBD1 matching 8 bases. The CDR3 sequence is 15 residues long. Germline lookup yields CDR1 SGHAT and CDR2 FQDESV (reference sequence). The junction had 4 bases not matched to a gene; V was cut back by 5 bases and J by 4 bases. DNA for the CDR3: TGTGCCAGCAGCACCCGGACAGGGTATAATTCACCCCTCCACTTT. Protein sequence: CASSTRTGYNSPLHF.

The genes are TRBV2 and TRBJ2-3; 14 bases align to TRBD2. V was clipped by 8 bases and J by 2 bases; unmatched bases: 12. CDR3 length equals 18 residues. From germline, CDR1 is SNHLY and CDR2 FYNNEI. CDR3: CASGLTSGGAGDTDTQYF. In DNA form, the CDR3 reads TGTGCCAGCGGATTGACTAGCGGGGGGGCCGGGGACACAGATACGCAGTATTTT.

This clone was seen a single time. The rearrangement joins TRBV4-2 to TRBJ2-7; D possibly corresponds to TRBD2 (5 bases). Trimming took 4 bases from V and 1 from J, leaving 11 bases between them. Germline V gene lookup returns CDR1 LGHNA and CDR2 YNFKEQ. The CDR3 consists of 14 residues. This CDR3 reads CASSRGGLSYEQYF. In nucleotides, the CDR3 is TGTGCCAGCAGCCGAGGTGGACTTTCCTACGAGCAGTACTTC.

Regarding this clone: The junction differs from germline at one of its ends, possibly a read error. This chain connects TRBV3-1 (or the pseudogene TRBV3-2) to TRBJ2-4, with D perhaps matching TRBD2 (7 bases). Looked up from germline, CDR1 is LGHDT and CDR2 is YNNKEL (reference sequence). The CDR3 spans 13 residues. DNA for the CDR3: TGTGCCAGCAGCCAACGCCTAGGGGGGGGATTGCGATTC. Translation gives CASSQRLGGGLRF.

The chain carries TRBV3-1 (or the pseudogene TRBV3-2) and TRBJ2-7, with TRBD2 matching 8 bases. V dropped 0 bases and J dropped 9; count of bases not matched to a gene: 7. The CDR3 covers 14 residues. Germline CDR1 and CDR2: LGHDT and YNNKEL (reference sequence). The CDR3 protein is CASSQDPGTRGQYF. The CDR3 DNA reads TGTGCCAGCAGCCAAGATCCCGGGACTAGGGGGCAGTACTTC.

This clone was seen only a few times. CDR3 sequence reads: CASSYTQGSPLHF. The CDR3 nucleotides are TGTGCCAGCAGCTATACCCAGGGTTCACCCCTCCACTTT. This chain connects TRBV6-5 to TRBJ1-6, with a tentative D call TRBD1 (5 bases). CDR3 length: 13 residues. Germline V gene sequence: CDR1 MNHEY, CDR2 SVGAGI. Trimming cost V 6 bases and J 9 bases, with 12 bases left between them.

The V call is TRBV6-6, the J call TRBJ1-1; D ambiguous. From germline, CDR1 is MNHNY and CDR2 SVGAGI (reference sequence). The CDR3 loop spans 14 amino acids. Trimming took 2 bases from V and 1 from J, leaving 8 bases between them. The CDR3 sequence: CASSYRRQNTEAFF. The CDR3 bases are TGTGCCAGCAGTTACAGGCGGCAGAACACTGAAGCTTTCTTT.

V usage is TRBV3-1 (or the pseudogene TRBV3-2) and J usage is TRBJ2-3; 13 bases agree with TRBD2. This CDR3 contains 16 residues. Trimming cost V 5 bases and J 5 bases; bases outside gene matches: 7. CDR1 is LGHDT, CDR2 YNNKEL, per germline (reference sequence). For the CDR3, the DNA is TGTGCCAGCAGCGAGACTAGCGGGGGGCCGGGAGATACGCAGTATTTT. Its translation is CASSETSGGPGDTQYF.

The rearrangement joins TRBV3-1 (or the pseudogene TRBV3-2) to TRBJ1-2; 7 bases are shared with TRBD1. This CDR3 has 15 amino acids. J gave up 8 bases and V 1 base, and 10 bases lay outside the gene matches. Germline V gene data show CDR1 as LGHDT and CDR2 as YNNKEL (reference sequence). The CDR3 here is CASSQVAGGSGGYTF. In DNA form, the CDR3 reads TGTGCCAGCAGCCAAGTGGCAGGGGGTAGTGGCGGCTACACCTTC.

This clone came up a few times. The chain's CDR3 is CASRDRAATEAFF. CDR3 nucleotides: TGTGCCAGCAGGGACAGGGCGGCCACTGAAGCTTTCTTT. The chain links TRBV6-5 to TRBJ1-1, with 8 bases identical to TRBD1. The CDR3 has 13 residues. The junction had 4 bases not matched to a gene; V was cut back by 6 bases and J by 4 bases. The germline gives CDR1 MNHEY, CDR2 SVGAGI.

V is TRBV27 and J is TRBJ1-1, with a possible D match to TRBD1 (5 bases). The V gene's germline CDR1 is MNHEY and CDR2 SMNVEV (reference sequence). V dropped 7 bases and J dropped 3 bases, with 21 bases sitting between them. This CDR3 comprises 16 residues. CDR3 amino acids: CASKPAIGGIDTEAFF. CDR3 nucleotides: TGTGCCAGCAAACCTGCCATCGGGGGTATCGACACTGAAGCTTTCTTT.

The chain joins TRBV5-4 to TRBJ1-2; the match to TRBD1 covers 7 bases. Germline-derived CDR1 and CDR2 are SGHNT and YYREEE (reference sequence). With 4 bases clipped from V and 3 bases from J, the junction kept 3 bases outside the gene matches. The CDR3 has 13 amino acids. The CDR3 sequence: CASSVDRDYGYTF. Written as DNA, the CDR3 is TGTGCCAGCAGCGTAGACAGGGACTATGGCTACACCTTC.

This clone was observed once. The rearrangement uses TRBV28 and TRBJ1-2, with unresolved D. This CDR3 region has 13 residues. Trimming shortened V by 7 bases and J by 6 bases, and 15 bases separated the two germline ends. Germline-derived CDR1 and CDR2 are MDHEN and SYDVKM. Here the CDR3 DNA reads TGTGCCAGCATGGTACAGACTACCGATGGCTACACCTTC. Translated, it gives CASMVQTTDGYTF.

As DNA, the CDR3 is TGCGCCAGCTCTGACACATTGAACACTGAAGCTTTCTTT. Translation gives CASSDTLNTEAFF. V and J are TRBV5-1 and TRBJ1-1, with D unclear. The germline CDR1 and CDR2 sequences are SGHRS and YFSETQ. This CDR3 contains 13 residues. The V end was cut by 7 bases, the J end by 0 bases, with 10 bases between.

This chain joins TRBV27 and TRBJ2-7; 11 bases map to TRBD2. Germline loops: CDR1 MNHEY, CDR2 SMNVEV (reference sequence). V lost 4 bases to trimming and J lost 5 bases; unmatched junction nucleotides: 7. This CDR3 is built from 15 residues. CDR3 in DNA: TGTGCCAGCAGTTCCCTAGCGGGGGGCGAGAACGAGCAGTACTTC. Translating it yields CASSSLAGGENEQYF.

The sample holds a few counts of this clone. V gene TRBV5-4 combines with J gene TRBJ1-6; 7 bases line up with TRBD1. This CDR3 region has 15 residues. Germline values: CDR1 SGHNT, CDR2 YYREEE (reference sequence). J was trimmed by 7 bases and V by 4 bases; bases with no gene match: 8. CDR3: CASSKTGNKNSPLHF. The CDR3 DNA reads TGTGCCAGCAGCAAGACAGGGAACAAAAATTCACCCCTCCACTTT.

This chain links TRBV13 with TRBJ1-4; 7 positions match TRBD1. Germline V gene lookup returns CDR1 PRHDT and CDR2 FYEKMQ (reference sequence). The CDR3 totals 15 residues. The junction had 6 bases not matched to a gene; V was cut back by 3 bases and J by 5 bases. CDR3 protein: CASSLRGQTNEKLFF. CDR3 nucleotides: TGTGCCAGCAGCTTGCGGGGACAGACGAATGAAAAACTGTTTTTT.

This CDR3 reads CASNQGGIGGSPLHF. The CDR3 DNA reads TGTGCCAGCAACCAAGGTGGGATAGGGGGTTCACCCCTCCACTTT. The J gene is TRBJ1-6, the V gene TRBV13, with D possibly TRBD1 on 6 matching bases. Trimming shortened V by 7 bases and J by 9 bases, and 19 bases separated the two germline ends. The CDR3 consists of 15 residues. Germline CDR1 reads PRHDT; CDR2 reads FYEKMQ (reference sequence).